A selection of T cell receptor beta chains follows, all from one sample in a study of cytomegalovirus exposure and HLA in healthy donors. Assay used: immunoSEQ multiplex PCR; TCRdb lists only in-frame clones, some missing. The sample comprises about 160,000 clones, approximately 80% of which are singletons, and roughly 13% rests with the top ten. The sample comprised PBMCs. Every receptor here comes from a woman aged 50 to 65 in good health and CMV-seronegative. Each CDR3 is given with its conserved first and last residue. A D gene is named only where the DNA matches it firmly. Some rows have no size entry. The others give once, few or many, or a class for an expanded clone.

abundance: .; v_gene: TRBV5-4; j_gene: TRBJ1-1; len: 15; d_gene: .; CDR3nt: TGTGCCAGCAGCTTGGGCGCAGGGCCAGCGACTGAAGCTTTCTTT; CDR3aa: CASSLGAGPATEAFF
abundance: .; v_gene: TRBV10-3; j_gene: TRBJ2-3; len: 16; d_gene: TRBD2; CDR3nt: TGTGCCATCAGTGACTCCCAGCGGGGGTACACAGATACGCAGTATTTT; CDR3aa: CAISDSQRGYTDTQYF
abundance: .; v_gene: TRBV7-7; j_gene: TRBJ2-3; len: 14; d_gene: .; CDR3nt: TGTGCCAGCAGCTTCTCACTAGTCACAGATACGCAGTATTTT; CDR3aa: CASSFSLVTDTQYF
abundance: .; v_gene: TRBV5-1; j_gene: TRBJ1-2; len: 14; d_gene: .; CDR3nt: TGCGCCAGCAGCTTGTTCGACAGTAACTATGGCTACACCTTC; CDR3aa: CASSLFDSNYGYTF
abundance: .; v_gene: TRBV19; j_gene: TRBJ1-5; len: 17; d_gene: TRBD1; CDR3nt: TGTGCCAGTAGTTCCCGGACAGGGAAGAATAGCAATCAGCCCCAGCATTTT; CDR3aa: CASSSRTGKNSNQPQHF
abundance: .; v_gene: TRBV7-2; j_gene: TRBJ1-5; len: 15; d_gene: .; CDR3nt: TGTGCCAGCAGCTACACGGGGATGAGGAGTCAGCCCCAGCATTTT; CDR3aa: CASSYTGMRSQPQHF
abundance: .; v_gene: TRBV30; j_gene: TRBJ1-2; len: 12; d_gene: .; CDR3nt: TGTGCCTGGAGTGTGGGAGCCTACGGCTACACCTTC; CDR3aa: CAWSVGAYGYTF
abundance: .; v_gene: TRBV4-2; j_gene: TRBJ1-4; len: 14; d_gene: TRBD1; CDR3nt: TGTGCCAGCAGCCAAGAAGGGGGCTATCGAAAACTGTTTTTT; CDR3aa: CASSQEGGYRKLFF
abundance: .; v_gene: TRBV7-9; j_gene: TRBJ1-1; len: 11; d_gene: .; CDR3nt: TGTGCCAGCGCCTTGGTCACTAAAGCTTTCTTT; CDR3aa: CASALVTKAFF
abundance: .; v_gene: TRBV7-9; j_gene: TRBJ1-1; len: 14; d_gene: .; CDR3nt: TGTGCCAGCAGCGTCAATCAGGGGAACACTGAAGCTTTCTTT; CDR3aa: CASSVNQGNTEAFF
abundance: once; v_gene: TRBV5-6; j_gene: TRBJ2-5; len: 14; d_gene: TRBD1; CDR3nt: TGTGCCAGCAGCTCAGGGGGCAGTGGAGAGACCCAGTACTTC; CDR3aa: CASSSGGSGETQYF
abundance: .; v_gene: TRBV15; j_gene: TRBJ1-1; len: 15; d_gene: .; CDR3nt: TGTGCCACCAGCAGGGGGGGGTGCCGGTCCACTGAAGCTTTCTTT; CDR3aa: CATSRGGCRSTEAFF
abundance: .; v_gene: TRBV19; j_gene: TRBJ1-5; len: 12; d_gene: .; CDR3nt: TGTGCCAGTAGCGACAGGTCTCAGCCCCAGCATTTT; CDR3aa: CASSDRSQPQHF
abundance: .; v_gene: TRBV27; j_gene: TRBJ2-1; len: 15; d_gene: TRBD2; CDR3nt: TGTGCCAGCAGAATACTAGCGGGGGATCGCAATGAGCAGTTCTTC; CDR3aa: CASRILAGDRNEQFF
abundance: .; v_gene: TRBV6-6; j_gene: TRBJ1-5; len: 13; d_gene: .; CDR3nt: TGTGCCAGCAGTTCAGATAGCAATCAGCCCCAGCATTTT; CDR3aa: CASSSDSNQPQHF
abundance: .; v_gene: TRBV2; j_gene: TRBJ2-1; len: 15; d_gene: TRBD1; CDR3nt: TGTGCCAGCAGTGGGGGACAGGGGGCATTAAATGAGCAGTTCTTC; CDR3aa: CASSGGQGALNEQFF
abundance: .; v_gene: TRBV5-6; j_gene: TRBJ2-1; len: 15; d_gene: TRBD1; CDR3nt: TGTGCCAGCAGCTTAGGACAGGGGCGAAACAATGAGCAGTTCTTC; CDR3aa: CASSLGQGRNNEQFF
abundance: .; v_gene: TRBV7-9; j_gene: TRBJ2-3; len: 12; d_gene: .; CDR3nt: TGTGCCAGCAGTTCCAACACAGATACGCAGTATTTT; CDR3aa: CASSSNTDTQYF
abundance: .; v_gene: TRBV2; j_gene: TRBJ2-7; len: 15; d_gene: TRBD1; CDR3nt: TGTGCCAGCAAATACAGGGGGGAACACTCCTACGAGCAGTACTTC; CDR3aa: CASKYRGEHSYEQYF
abundance: .; v_gene: TRBV6-5; j_gene: TRBJ1-5; len: 14; d_gene: .; CDR3nt: TGTGCCAGCAGCCGGAGGGTTCGGGATCAGCCCCAGCATTTT; CDR3aa: CASSRRVRDQPQHF
abundance: few; v_gene: TRBV10-3; j_gene: TRBJ2-3; len: 16; d_gene: TRBD1; CDR3nt: TGTGCCATCAGTATTAACCGGGACAGGGATGGAGATACGCAGTATTTT; CDR3aa: CAISINRDRDGDTQYF
abundance: .; v_gene: TRBV7-9; j_gene: TRBJ1-5; len: 15; d_gene: TRBD1; CDR3nt: TGTGCCAGCAGCCTCGGGACAGGGGTGAATCAGCCCCAGCATTTT; CDR3aa: CASSLGTGVNQPQHF
abundance: .; v_gene: TRBV13; j_gene: TRBJ2-3; len: 12; d_gene: .; CDR3nt: TGTGCCAGCAGCTCAGGCACAGATACGCAGTATTTT; CDR3aa: CASSSGTDTQYF
abundance: .; v_gene: TRBV5-1; j_gene: TRBJ1-4; len: 14; d_gene: .; CDR3nt: TGCGCCAGCAGAGACCGGGGGAGTAATGAAAAACTGTTTTTT; CDR3aa: CASRDRGSNEKLFF
abundance: few; v_gene: TRBV2; j_gene: TRBJ2-7; len: 15; d_gene: TRBD1; CDR3nt: TGTGCCAGCAGTGATTTAGGACAGGGGACCTACGAGCAGTACTTC; CDR3aa: CASSDLGQGTYEQYF
abundance: .; v_gene: TRBV7-2; j_gene: TRBJ2-7; len: 15; d_gene: TRBD1; CDR3nt: TGTGCCAGCAGCCGCGGACAGGTAGCCTCCTACGAGCAGTACTTC; CDR3aa: CASSRGQVASYEQYF
abundance: .; v_gene: TRBV9; j_gene: TRBJ1-2; len: 15; d_gene: TRBD1; CDR3nt: TGTGCCAGCAGCCCCTTCCGGGACAGTGGATATGGCTACACCTTC; CDR3aa: CASSPFRDSGYGYTF
abundance: .; v_gene: TRBV7-9; j_gene: TRBJ1-4; len: 15; d_gene: .; CDR3nt: TGTGCCAGCAGCATATTCGGGGTCACTAATGAAAAACTGTTTTTT; CDR3aa: CASSIFGVTNEKLFF
abundance: few; v_gene: TRBV6-4; j_gene: TRBJ2-2; len: 15; d_gene: TRBD1; CDR3nt: TGTGCCAGCAGCCCGGACAGGGGAATAACCGGGGAGCTGTTTTTT; CDR3aa: CASSPDRGITGELFF
abundance: .; v_gene: TRBV27; j_gene: TRBJ2-7; len: 16; d_gene: TRBD1; CDR3nt: TGTGCCAGCAGTTTGGGACAGACCATCCCTATCTACGAGCAGTACTTC; CDR3aa: CASSLGQTIPIYEQYF
abundance: .; v_gene: TRBV10-3; j_gene: TRBJ1-2; len: 15; d_gene: TRBD1; CDR3nt: TGTGCCATCAGTGAATCCCGGGACAGGTACTATGGCTACACCTTC; CDR3aa: CAISESRDRYYGYTF
abundance: .; v_gene: TRBV6-1; j_gene: TRBJ1-2; len: 14; d_gene: TRBD1; CDR3nt: TGTGCCAGCAGGGAGACAGGGTCGGGCTATGGCTACACCTTC; CDR3aa: CASRETGSGYGYTF
abundance: once; v_gene: TRBV6-5; j_gene: TRBJ2-3; len: 13; d_gene: .; CDR3nt: TGTGCCAGCACTGAGAGACACACAGATACGCAGTATTTT; CDR3aa: CASTERHTDTQYF
abundance: few; v_gene: TRBV4-3; j_gene: TRBJ2-3; len: 15; d_gene: TRBD1; CDR3nt: TGCGCCAGCAGCCATGGGACAGGAGTCACAGATACGCAGTATTTT; CDR3aa: CASSHGTGVTDTQYF
abundance: .; v_gene: TRBV27; j_gene: TRBJ2-1; len: 13; d_gene: .; CDR3nt: TGTGCCAGCAGTTTACGGGGGGCCAATGAGCAGTTCTTC; CDR3aa: CASSLRGANEQFF
abundance: few; v_gene: TRBV7-2; j_gene: TRBJ2-7; len: 15; d_gene: .; CDR3nt: TGTGCCAGCAGCTTAGAGGACTACAGCTCCTACGAGCAGTACTTC; CDR3aa: CASSLEDYSSYEQYF
abundance: .; v_gene: TRBV15; j_gene: TRBJ2-7; len: 14; d_gene: TRBD2; CDR3nt: TGTGCCACCAGCAGAGGACTAGCGGGTTACGAGCAGTACTTC; CDR3aa: CATSRGLAGYEQYF
abundance: .; v_gene: TRBV6-4; j_gene: TRBJ1-6; len: 13; d_gene: .; CDR3nt: TGTGCCAGCAGTGTGTCCCGGAGCTCACCCCTCCACTTT; CDR3aa: CASSVSRSSPLHF
abundance: .; v_gene: TRBV7-2; j_gene: TRBJ2-3; len: 16; d_gene: TRBD2; CDR3nt: TGTGCCAGCAGCTTTTCAGCGGGGCTGTACACAGATACGCAGTATTTT; CDR3aa: CASSFSAGLYTDTQYF
abundance: .; v_gene: TRBV7-3; j_gene: TRBJ1-6; len: 16; d_gene: TRBD1; CDR3nt: TGTGCCAGCAGCTTGACAGGGGGCTCCTATAATTCACCCCTCCACTTT; CDR3aa: CASSLTGGSYNSPLHF
abundance: .; v_gene: TRBV5-6; j_gene: TRBJ1-2; len: 14; d_gene: .; CDR3nt: TGTGCCAGCAGCTTGGGCAGTTCTAACTATGGCTACACCTTC; CDR3aa: CASSLGSSNYGYTF
abundance: .; v_gene: TRBV7-9; j_gene: TRBJ2-1; len: 13; d_gene: .; CDR3nt: TGTGCCAGCAGCCCAGTCAGCGCGGATGAGCAGTTCTTC; CDR3aa: CASSPVSADEQFF
abundance: .; v_gene: TRBV30; j_gene: TRBJ2-2; len: 16; d_gene: TRBD2; CDR3nt: TGTGCCTGGAGTCCAACATCCGGGACTAGCACCGGGGAGCTGTTTTTT; CDR3aa: CAWSPTSGTSTGELFF
abundance: .; v_gene: TRBV2; j_gene: TRBJ1-5; len: 15; d_gene: TRBD1; CDR3nt: TGTGCCAGCACCCGGGGACAGGGGACGAGTCAGCCCCAGCATTTT; CDR3aa: CASTRGQGTSQPQHF
abundance: .; v_gene: TRBV19; j_gene: TRBJ1-5; len: 16; d_gene: TRBD1; CDR3nt: TGTGCCAGTAGTACGACAGGGGGCGGAGGCAATCAGCCCCAGCATTTT; CDR3aa: CASSTTGGGGNQPQHF
abundance: .; v_gene: TRBV18; j_gene: TRBJ1-2; len: 14; d_gene: .; CDR3nt: TGTGCCAGCTCACCAAATCGCGGGCCTGCTGGCTACACCTTC; CDR3aa: CASSPNRGPAGYTF
abundance: .; v_gene: TRBV12-5; j_gene: TRBJ2-1; len: 12; d_gene: .; CDR3nt: TGTGCTAGTGGTTTGGACAGGCATGAGCAGTTCTTC; CDR3aa: CASGLDRHEQFF
abundance: .; v_gene: TRBV19; j_gene: TRBJ1-5; len: 15; d_gene: TRBD1; CDR3nt: TGTGCCAGTAGTAGGGACAGGGCGGGCAATCAGCCCCAGCATTTT; CDR3aa: CASSRDRAGNQPQHF